A single sample is the source of the 8 T cell receptor beta chains below, sequenced in a study of shared clonotypes between healthy human individuals. Here immunoSEQ multiplex PCR was the method, and the copy in TCRdb shows in-frame clones only, minus some. Of just over 2,000,000 clones in the sample, just under 95% are singletons; the top ten hold about 1.1%. CD8 cells regarded as naive lacked CD45RO, were positively chosen for CCR7, and omitted terminally differentiated effector memory CD45RA+ cells. The sample was naive CD8+ T cells sorted from blood. These receptors were collected from a young man in good health.

This chain connects TRBV10-1 to TRBJ2-5, with 8 positions matching TRBD2. Germline assignment: CDR1 WNHNN and CDR2 SYGVQD (reference sequence). After removal of 0 bases from V and 4 bases from J, the junction contained 4 bases not matched to a gene. The CDR3 loop spans 15 amino acids. The CDR3 coding sequence is TGCGCCAGCAGTGAGTCCGGGGGGGGGCCAGAGACCCAGTACTTC. Its translation: CASSESGGGPETQYF.

This chain joins TRBV7-9 and TRBJ1-3; weak D call: TRBD1 (5 bases). Germline lookup yields CDR1 SEHNR and CDR2 FQNEAQ (reference sequence). The CDR3 contains 15 residues. Trimming shortened V by 5 bases and J by 0 bases, and 11 bases separated the two germline ends. The CDR3 loop reads CASSPPGTSGNTIYF. CDR3 DNA sequence: TGTGCCAGCAGCCCCCCGGGGACCTCTGGAAACACCATATATTTT.

J is TRBJ2-5 and V is TRBV5-4; unclear D gene. The CDR3 loop spans 13 amino acids. V lost 2 bases and J lost 7, with 12 bases in between. CDR1 and CDR2 from the germline V gene are SGHNT and YYREEE (reference sequence). The CDR3 sequence: CASSLGPPGTQYF. CDR3 sequence (DNA): TGTGCCAGCAGCTTAGGGCCTCCGGGGACCCAGTACTTC.

The chain links TRBV7-9 to TRBJ2-3, with 11 bases that match TRBD1. The germline CDR1 and CDR2 sequences are SEHNR and FQNEAQ (reference sequence). The CDR3 is 15 residues long. V trimming: 6 bases; J trimming: 7 bases; junction bases outside the gene matches: 9. The CDR3 loop reads CASSAPRTGGNTQYF. In DNA, the CDR3 is TGTGCCAGCAGTGCCCCAAGGACAGGGGGCAATACGCAGTATTTT. Filled out from reference TRBV7-9 and TRBJ2-3, the complete variable domain reads DTGVSQNPRHKITKRGQNVTFRCDPISEHNRLYWYRQTLGQGPEFLTYFQNEAQLEKSRLLSDRFSAERPKGSFSTLEIQRTEQGDSAMYLCASSAPRTGGNTQYFGPGTRLTVL.

The chain is built from TRBV29-1 and TRBJ2-7, with D perhaps matching TRBD1 or TRBD2 (5 bases each). Between the trimmed V and J ends, which lost 2 bases and 3 bases, there was a span of 17 bases. The CDR3 spans 15 residues. Germline loops: CDR1 SQVTM, CDR2 ANQGSEA. CDR3: CSVELRDGLNYEQYF. The CDR3 DNA is TGCAGCGTTGAACTACGGGACGGTCTCAACTACGAGCAGTACTTC.

The chain is built from TRBV10-3 and TRBJ2-1; TRBD1 might be the D (6 bases). The CDR3 length is 16 residues. The germline CDR1 and CDR2 sequences are ENHRY and SYGVKD. V was shortened by 4 bases and J by 4 bases, with 17 bases between the two germline ends. CDR3 in DNA: TGTGCCATCAGTGCCGTAGAGCAGGGGCTTTACAATGAGCAGTTCTTC. It specifies CAISAVEQGLYNEQFF.

For this clone: This same CDR3 is encoded by further DNA sequences in the sample. The CDR3 DNA is TGCGCCAGCAGCCAAGGGGGGGTCGGGCAGCCCCAGCATTTT. Protein product: CASSQGGVGQPQHF. J is TRBJ1-5 and V is TRBV4-1; possible D gene TRBD1, 5 bases. With 1 base removed from V and 7 bases from J, the gap between germline ends came to 11 bases. The V gene's germline CDR1 is MGHRA and CDR2 YSYEKL. The CDR3 covers 14 residues.

This clone has more than one count but fewer than ten. The rearrangement uses TRBV30 and TRBJ2-2; the D is unclear. CDR1 and CDR2 from the germline V gene are GTSNPN and SVGIG (reference sequence). The ends were cut back, 1 base at V and 1 base at J, with 7 bases in the middle. The CDR3 is 14 residues long. The CDR3 DNA reads as TGTGCCTGGAGTGCTGAGATGAACACCGGGGAGCTGTTTTTT. This gives the protein CAWSAEMNTGELFF.